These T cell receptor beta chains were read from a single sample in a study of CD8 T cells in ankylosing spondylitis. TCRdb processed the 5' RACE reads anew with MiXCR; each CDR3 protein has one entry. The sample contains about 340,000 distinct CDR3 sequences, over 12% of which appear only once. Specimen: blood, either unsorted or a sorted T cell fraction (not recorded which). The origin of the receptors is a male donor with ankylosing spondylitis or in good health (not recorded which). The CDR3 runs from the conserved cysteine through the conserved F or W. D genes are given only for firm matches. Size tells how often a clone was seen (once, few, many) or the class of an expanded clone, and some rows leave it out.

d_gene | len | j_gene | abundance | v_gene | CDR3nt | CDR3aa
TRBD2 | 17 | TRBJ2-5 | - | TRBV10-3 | TGTGCCATCAGTGCCGCGGGGGGGCCGGTGGGTCAAGAGACCCAGTACTTC | CAISAAGGPVGQETQYF
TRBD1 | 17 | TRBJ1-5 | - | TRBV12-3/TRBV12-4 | TGTGCCAGCAGCGTAGGGACAGTGGGCACGGAGAATCAGCCCCAGCATTTT | CASSVGTVGTENQPQHF
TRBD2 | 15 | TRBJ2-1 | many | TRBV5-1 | TGCGCCAGCAGCCCAACTAGCGGGGGATACAATGAGCAGTTCTTC | CASSPTSGGYNEQFF
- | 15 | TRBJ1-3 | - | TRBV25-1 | TGTGCCAGCAGTGAACCCGGGTTCTCTGGAAACACCATATATTTT | CASSEPGFSGNTIYF
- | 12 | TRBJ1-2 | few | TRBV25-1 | TGTGCCAGCAGTTGGGGAATGGAAGGCTACACCTTC | CASSWGMEGYTF
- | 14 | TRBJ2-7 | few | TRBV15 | TGTGCCACCAGCAGAGCGCAGGAGACCTACGAGCAGTACTTC | CATSRAQETYEQYF
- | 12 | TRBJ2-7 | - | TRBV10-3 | TGTGCCACCGGGGCGGCAGACTACGAGCAGTACTTC | CATGAADYEQYF
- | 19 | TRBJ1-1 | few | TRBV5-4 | TGTGCCAGCAGCTTGTATGGGGGGACCGAACCCTTAATGAACACTGAAGCTTTCTTT | CASSLYGGTEPLMNTEAFF
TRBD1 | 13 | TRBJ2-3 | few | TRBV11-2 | TGTGCCAGCAGCCAAGACAGGGAAGATACGCAGTATTTT | CASSQDREDTQYF
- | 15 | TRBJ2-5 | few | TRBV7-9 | TGTGCCAGCAGCTTAAACGCAGGGACGGCGGAGACCCAGTACTTC | CASSLNAGTAETQYF
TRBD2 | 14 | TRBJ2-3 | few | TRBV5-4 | TGTGCCAGCAGCGGGGCGGGGGGGGTTTCTGAGCAGTATTTT | CASSGAGGVSEQYF
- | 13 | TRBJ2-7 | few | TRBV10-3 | TGTGCCATCAGTCCCCCAACGGCTAGCGAACAGTACTTC | CAISPPTASEQYF
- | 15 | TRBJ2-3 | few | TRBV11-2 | TGTGCCAGCAGCTTAGATGTGGGGAGCACAGATACGCAGTATTTT | CASSLDVGSTDTQYF
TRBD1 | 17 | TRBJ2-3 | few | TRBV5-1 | TGCGCCAGCAGCTTCAAACAGGGGGTTCAAGGGACAGATACGCAGTATTTT | CASSFKQGVQGTDTQYF
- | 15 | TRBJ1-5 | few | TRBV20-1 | TGCAGTGCTAGAGATTTGGCGTTGGGGAATCAGCCCCAGCATTTT | CSARDLALGNQPQHF
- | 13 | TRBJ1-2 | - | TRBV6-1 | TGTGCCAGCACCGGGGAGCCGGAGGAAGGCTACACCTTC | CASTGEPEEGYTF
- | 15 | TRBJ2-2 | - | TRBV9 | TGTGCCAGCAGCGTAGCTAGCTCGAGCACCGGGGAGCTGTTTTTT | CASSVASSSTGELFF
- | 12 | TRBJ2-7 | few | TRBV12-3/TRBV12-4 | TGTGCCAGCGGGGGGGACAGCTACGAGCAGTACTTC | CASGGDSYEQYF
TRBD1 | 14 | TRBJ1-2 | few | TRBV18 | TGTGCCAGCTCACCTGGGACAGGGGCCCCTGGGGACACCTTC | CASSPGTGAPGDTF
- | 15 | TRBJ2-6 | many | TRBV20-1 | TGCAGTGCTAGAGATTTCGGTCCTGGGGCCAACGTCCTGACTTTC | CSARDFGPGANVLTF
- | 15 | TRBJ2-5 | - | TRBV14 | TGTGCCAGCAGCCAAGGAAGGGCCCAACGAGAGACCCAGTACTTC | CASSQGRAQRETQYF
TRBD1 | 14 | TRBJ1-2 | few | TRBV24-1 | TGTGCCACCAGTAGCGGGACAGGCCTCTATGGCTACACCTTC | CATSSGTGLYGYTF
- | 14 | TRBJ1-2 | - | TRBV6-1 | TGTGCCAGCAGTGAAGGCAGGGCCCTCTATGGCTACACCTTC | CASSEGRALYGYTF
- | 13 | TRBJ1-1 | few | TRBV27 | TGTGCCAGCAGTTTCGCCCAGGGCCCTGAAGCTTTCTTT | CASSFAQGPEAFF